Reported below is one TCR beta chain. This record belongs to a study of T cell changes during pregnancy in multiple sclerosis. Assay used: immunoSEQ multiplex PCR; TCRdb lists only in-frame clones, some missing. The sample shows around 80,000 clones, around 90% of them seen only once. V was shortened by 8 bases and J by 0 bases, with 15 bases between the two germline ends. This CDR3 contains 14 residues. Germline lookup yields CDR1 SGHDT and CDR2 YYEEEE. The chain has TRBV5-6 and TRBJ2-7; no reliable D call. The TCR was taken from a female donor with multiple sclerosis, enrolled in a pregnancy study. Material: peripheral blood, obtained before pregnancy. The CDR3 nucleotides read TGTGCCAGTAGTCAGGTATCAGCCTCCTACGAGCAGTACTTC. This gives the protein CASSQVSASYEQYF.